Below, one T cell receptor beta chain is given with its context. Antigen specificity is unknown. This sample is drawn from a study of shared clonotypes between healthy human individuals. This CDR3 contains 11 residues. With V trimmed by 8 bases and J by 5 bases, 0 bases remained unmatched. The germline V gene encodes CDR1 MNHGY and CDR2 SVAAGI. Whole-study results and caveats: Generally, naive subsets came out with larger estimated richness than memory subsets. The rarefaction results pointed to incomplete sorted-subset sequencing despite large depth.

As originally analysed: ImmunoSEQ gave junction-only sequences without quality scores, so filtering differed. Produced via immunoSEQ multiplex PCR; TCRdb's table is partial and in-frame only. The V and J calls and clone size come from that table; D and trimming were worked out from the DNA. The sample yields about 380,000 clones, around 96% seen once. The sequenced sample was memory CD8+ T cells sorted from blood. The subset denotes: CD45RO+ cells pooled with CCR7-negative TemRA cells. V usage is TRBV6-9 and J usage is TRBJ2-7, with 10 bases identical to TRBD1. This TCR came from a young man in good health. CDR3 sequence reads: CASGTGDEQYF. For the CDR3, the DNA is TGTGCCAGCGGGACAGGGGACGAGCAGTACTTC.